Sequencing of this TCR beta chain was carried out in a study of response to subunit inactivated influenza vaccine. Findings and caveats of the study: It was suggested by the authors that few new T cells are recruited by each seasonal influenza vaccination.

TCRdb itself ran the RT-PCR reads through MiXCR, one entry per CDR3 protein. This table has about 800,000 distinct CDR3 sequences, 21% appearing once. The germline CDR1 and CDR2 sequences are SNHLY and FYNNEI. The CDR3 consists of 14 residues. With 7 bases clipped from V and 9 bases from J, the junction kept 7 bases outside the gene matches. This clonotype was counted a few times. Its antigen remains unidentified. The clonotype was recovered from a man aged 50-60 years who received an inactivated influenza vaccine. Source: PBMCs from blood, taken more than 4 days after vaccination. The rearrangement joins TRBV2 to TRBJ1-6; 9 nucleotides agree with TRBD1. The CDR3 DNA sequence: TGTGCCAGCACCGGGACAGGGCTCCCTTCACCCCTCCACTTT. The encoded protein is CASTGTGLPSPLHF.